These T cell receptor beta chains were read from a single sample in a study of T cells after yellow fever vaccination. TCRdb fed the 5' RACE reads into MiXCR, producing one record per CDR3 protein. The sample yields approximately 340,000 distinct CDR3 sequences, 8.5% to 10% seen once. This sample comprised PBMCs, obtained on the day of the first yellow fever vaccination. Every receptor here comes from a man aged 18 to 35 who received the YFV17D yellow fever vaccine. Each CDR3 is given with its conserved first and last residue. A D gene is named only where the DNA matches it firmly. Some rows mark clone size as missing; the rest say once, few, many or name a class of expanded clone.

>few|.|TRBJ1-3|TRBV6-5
TGTGCCAGCAGCCACACAGTAGCTGGAAACACCATATATTTT
CASSHTVAGNTIYF
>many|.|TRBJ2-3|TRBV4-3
TGCGCCAGCAGCCAAGATGGTCGCGGGGGCGCGGGAGATACGCAGTATTTT
CASSQDGRGGAGDTQYF
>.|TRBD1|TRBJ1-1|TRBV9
TGTGCCAGCAGCCCCCAGGGGGCGCGGACTGAAGCTTTCTTT
CASSPQGARTEAFF
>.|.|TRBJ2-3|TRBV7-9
TGTGCCAGCAGCTTTCGACAGGCGATGGATACGCAGTATTTT
CASSFRQAMDTQYF
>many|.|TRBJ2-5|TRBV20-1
TGCAGTGCTATGGCCCCGTACCAAGAGACCCAGTACTTC
CSAMAPYQETQYF
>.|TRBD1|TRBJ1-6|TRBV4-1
TGCGCCAGCAGCCAACAACAGGGGTATAATTCACCCCTCCACTTT
CASSQQQGYNSPLHF
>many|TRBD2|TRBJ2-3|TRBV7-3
TGTGCCAGCAGCCCGGTCGGGGGGGCAGATACGCAGTATTTT
CASSPVGGADTQYF
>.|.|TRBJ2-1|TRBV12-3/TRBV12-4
TGTGCCAGCAGTCCGACCAACAATGAGCAGTTCTTC
CASSPTNNEQFF
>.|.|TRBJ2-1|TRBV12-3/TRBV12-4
TGTGCCAGCAGTCCCCGAGGGGGGCCCTCCTACAATGAGCAGTTCTTC
CASSPRGGPSYNEQFF
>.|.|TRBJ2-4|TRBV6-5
TGTGCCAGCAGTTACGGGGGAACCGAATTAGGGGACATTCAGTACTTC
CASSYGGTELGDIQYF
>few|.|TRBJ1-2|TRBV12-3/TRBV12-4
TGTGCCAGCAGGCCCCGTAGCACTTTCTATGGCTACACCTTC
CASRPRSTFYGYTF
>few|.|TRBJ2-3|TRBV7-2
TGTGCCAGCAGCTGGGATTTGGGAGGAAACACAGATACGCAGTATTTT
CASSWDLGGNTDTQYF
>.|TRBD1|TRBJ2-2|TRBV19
TGTGCCAGTAGTAGCGTCGGACAGGGGCAGAAGGAGCTGTTTTTT
CASSSVGQGQKELFF
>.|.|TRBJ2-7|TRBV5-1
TGCGCCAGCAGTGGGCGGGCAGCCGCTACCTACGAGCAGTACTTC
CASSGRAAATYEQYF
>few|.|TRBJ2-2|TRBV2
TGTGCCAGCAAAAGAAACACGAACACCGGGGAGCTGTTTTTT
CASKRNTNTGELFF
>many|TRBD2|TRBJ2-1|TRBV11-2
TGTGCCAGCAGCTTAGGACTAGCGGGGGGCTGGGGGAATGAGCAGTTCTTC
CASSLGLAGGWGNEQFF
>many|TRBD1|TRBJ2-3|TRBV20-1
TGCAGTGTTATCTCGACAGGGGTAGATACGCAGTATTTT
CSVISTGVDTQYF
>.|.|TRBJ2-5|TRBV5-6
TGTGCCAGCAGCGCCCTGGGTGCAGGGTGGCAAGAGACCCAGTACTTC
CASSALGAGWQETQYF
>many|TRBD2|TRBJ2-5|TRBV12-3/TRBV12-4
TGCGCCAGCAGCTTGGGGCTAGCGGGGCAAGAGACCCAGTACTTC
CASSLGLAGQETQYF
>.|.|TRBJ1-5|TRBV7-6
TGTGCCAGCAGCCCGCTGGGGGGGGTGTCGCAGCCCCAGCATTTT
CASSPLGGVSQPQHF
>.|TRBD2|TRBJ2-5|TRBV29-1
TGCAGCGCTGGATGGGTTAGCGGGGGTAACCAAGAGACCCAGTACTTC
CSAGWVSGGNQETQYF
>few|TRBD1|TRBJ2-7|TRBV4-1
TGCGCCAGCAGCCCATCGGGACAGGGAAGAAACGAGCAGTACTTC
CASSPSGQGRNEQYF
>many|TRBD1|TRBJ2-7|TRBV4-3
TGCGCCAGCAGCCAAGAAACCGGGACAGGGGGTACCTACGAGCAGTACTTC
CASSQETGTGGTYEQYF
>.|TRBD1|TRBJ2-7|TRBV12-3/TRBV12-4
TGTGCCAGCAGTTCCGACTGGACAGGGGGTATCACCTCCTACGAGCAGTACTTC
CASSSDWTGGITSYEQYF
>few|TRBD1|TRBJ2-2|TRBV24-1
TGTGCCACCAGTGACTACAGGGGGACCACCGGGGAGCTGTTTTTT
CATSDYRGTTGELFF
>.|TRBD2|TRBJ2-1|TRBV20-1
TGCAGTGTCGCAGGGGCGGGGGGGCCGTCTTACAATGAGCAGTTCTTC
CSVAGAGGPSYNEQFF